This T cell receptor beta chain was obtained from a study of cytomegalovirus exposure and HLA in healthy donors. Study information: Around 83% of 350 to 400 genotyped donors fell in the Caucasian-associated ancestry cluster. Overall study results and limits: CMV serostatus alone was available as immune exposure information. Reportedly, TCR beta sequences accurately predicted HLA-A and HLA-B alleles in most subjects. A later analysis linked a missense DCLRE1C variant to TCR beta V- and J-gene trimming.

The PCR made use of 60 Vbeta and 13 Jbeta primers. Assay used: immunoSEQ multiplex PCR; TCRdb lists only in-frame clones, some missing. The sample contains roughly 100,000 clones, 75% of which appear only once. With respect to this clone: Its target is not known.

V lost 1 base to trimming and J lost 0 bases, with 7 bases between them. This CDR3 region has 16 residues. The germline V gene encodes CDR1 MGHRA and CDR2 YSYEKL. The sample comprised PBMCs. The receptor's source is a man aged 40-50 years in good health and CMV-seronegative. The chain combines TRBV4-1 with TRBJ2-6; D is undetermined. This CDR3 reads CASSQVHISGANVLTF. In DNA, the CDR3 is TGCGCCAGCAGCCAAGTTCACATCTCTGGGGCCAACGTCCTGACTTTC.